The following is a T cell receptor (beta chain) sequence with its context. Its antigen is still unknown. These data come from a study of a mutant IDH1 vaccine in newly diagnosed glioma. Time point of the sample: week 11, during vaccination. Doses of 300 ug of mutant IDH1 20-mer peptide were given with topical imiquimod. The CDR3 length is 13 residues. Trimming shortened V by 4 bases and J by 6 bases, and 12 bases separated the two germline ends. Germline-derived CDR1 and CDR2 are LGHNA and YSLEER. Assay used: immunoSEQ multiplex PCR; TCRdb lists only in-frame clones, some missing. The sample shows tens of thousands of clones, approximately 70% of them seen only once.

The rearrangement joins TRBV4-3 to TRBJ1-2; a possible D gene is TRBD1 (6 bases). The sequence was obtained from a man in his late teens or twenties with glioma. Some clones in this sample may be carry-over from other donors' samples. The sample here was peripheral blood mononuclear cells (PBMCs), taken from a glioma patient whose treatment included an IDH1 peptide vaccine. As DNA, the CDR3 is TGCGCCAGCAGCCGCGGACAGACGCATGGCTACACCTTC. Amino acid sequence: CASSRGQTHGYTF.